A selection of T cell receptor beta chains follows, all from one sample in a study of shared clonotypes between healthy human individuals. TCRdb's table, derived via immunoSEQ multiplex PCR, lists solely in-frame clones and lacks some. The table includes 2 million to 3 million clones, over 85% detected once. Material for sequencing was naive CD4+ T cells from PBMCs. The origin of the receptors is a young man in good health. Some clones in this sample may be carry-over from other donors' samples. Both conserved end residues are trimmed from each CDR3. Clone sizes are given selectively: once, few, many, or a class where the clone is expanded.

- | TRBV14 | ASSQWLAGGEQF
- | TRBV28 | ASTIAGVDQPQH
- | TRBV18 | ASSPSGGQAYEQY
- | TRBV2 | ASSARAASSEAF
once | TRBV21-1 | ASSILVGESYEQY
- | TRBV11-2 | ASSPLPGSTEAF
- | TRBV7-3 | ASSPRGIDTQY
- | TRBV6-6 | ASSYSVGSNEQY
- | TRBV18 | ASPLVGCRRVQETQY
- | TRBV7-9 | ASSPTASGSLSYNEQF
- | TRBV5-4 | ASSLGAGSGNTIY
- | TRBV6-6 | ASSYWSGANVLT
- | TRBV18 | ASSPGRGSSYEQY
- | TRBV19 | ASRRTARTYEQY
- | TRBV7-3 | ASSLLAGGPNEQY
- | TRBV18 | ASSPPGPIQDTEAF
- | TRBV4-1 | ASSQQNRGYEQY
- | TRBV28 | ASSTHTETQY
- | TRBV7-2 | ASSPTYEQY
- | TRBV21-1 | ASSKMGGSTEAF
- | TRBV28 | ASSLPGGEQF
- | TRBV19 | ASSLSGGRVEQY
- | TRBV5-4 | ASSLAGGGNTIY
- | TRBV28 | ASSPGTVDNQPQH
- | TRBV11-2 | ASSPRQGGDDEQY
- | TRBV18 | ASSPTLGGEAF
- | TRBV5-1 | ASSSHGDGNTEAF
- | TRBV6-1 | ASSEWGRQPAYEQY
few | TRBV14 | ASSLWGDTPRNGYT
- | TRBV28 | ASSPAGGSGTLEQY
- | TRBV29-1 | SVEPLSSGRKF
- | TRBV27 | ASSFSGRLQTQY
- | TRBV29-1 | SVAGQGIYEQY
once | TRBV7-2 | ASSWRGSGGVETQY
- | TRBV7-9 | ASTGRGGQTEAF
- | TRBV28 | ASRPPRGRGNQPQH
- | TRBV4-1 | ASSRLQGKEGYT
- | TRBV27 | ASSLQGYNQPQH
once | TRBV5-1 | ASSPGLRGASVLTEAF
- | TRBV20-1 | SANFLGEQY
- | TRBV5-1 | ASSLEQVYGYT
- | TRBV7-2 | ASSRSGGRLAKNIQY
- | TRBV27 | ASSLLSGVPYEQY
- | TRBV23-1 | ASSQSSHSGRAGNEQF
- | TRBV5-5 | ASSFQYTGELF
- | TRBV5-1 | ASSSNSGANVLT
- | TRBV27 | ASSHGLAGGLGTGELF
- | TRBV28 | ASSDGNSPLH
- | TRBV11-1 | ASSQGLAGPYEQY
once | TRBV2 | ASSGLSWPQH